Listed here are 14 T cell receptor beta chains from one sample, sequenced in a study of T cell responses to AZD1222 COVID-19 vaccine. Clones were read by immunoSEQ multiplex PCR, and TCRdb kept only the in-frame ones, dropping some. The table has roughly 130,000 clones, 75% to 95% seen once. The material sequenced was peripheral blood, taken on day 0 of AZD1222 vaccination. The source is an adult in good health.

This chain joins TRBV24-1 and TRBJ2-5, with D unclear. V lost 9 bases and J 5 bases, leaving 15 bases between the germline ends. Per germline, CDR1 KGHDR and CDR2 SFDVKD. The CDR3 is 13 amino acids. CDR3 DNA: TGTGCCACCGCGGAATGGGGAAAGGAGACCCAGTACTTC. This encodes CATAEWGKETQYF.

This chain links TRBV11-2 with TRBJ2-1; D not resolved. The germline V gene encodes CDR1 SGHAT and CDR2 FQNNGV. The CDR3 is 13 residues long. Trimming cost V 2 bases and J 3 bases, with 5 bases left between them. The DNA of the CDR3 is TGTGCCAGCAGCTTAAACCTCTACAATGAGCAGTTCTTC. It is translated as CASSLNLYNEQFF.

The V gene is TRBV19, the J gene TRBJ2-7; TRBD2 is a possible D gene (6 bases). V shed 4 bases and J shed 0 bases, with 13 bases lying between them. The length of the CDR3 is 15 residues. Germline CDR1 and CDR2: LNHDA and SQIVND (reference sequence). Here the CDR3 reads CASSRYSSDSYEQYF. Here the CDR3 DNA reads TGTGCCAGTAGTAGATACTCTAGCGACTCCTACGAGCAGTACTTC.

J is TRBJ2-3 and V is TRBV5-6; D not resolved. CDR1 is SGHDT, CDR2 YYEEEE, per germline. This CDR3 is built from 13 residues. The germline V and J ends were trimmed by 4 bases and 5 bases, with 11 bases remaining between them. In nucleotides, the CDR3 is TGTGCCAGCAGCCTATATAAACAAGATACGCAGTATTTT. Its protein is CASSLYKQDTQYF.

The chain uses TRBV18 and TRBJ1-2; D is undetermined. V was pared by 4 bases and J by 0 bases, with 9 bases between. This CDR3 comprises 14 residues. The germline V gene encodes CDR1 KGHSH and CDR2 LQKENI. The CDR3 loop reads CASSREGTNYGYTF. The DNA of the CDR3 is TGTGCCAGCTCACGCGAGGGAACTAACTATGGCTACACCTTC.

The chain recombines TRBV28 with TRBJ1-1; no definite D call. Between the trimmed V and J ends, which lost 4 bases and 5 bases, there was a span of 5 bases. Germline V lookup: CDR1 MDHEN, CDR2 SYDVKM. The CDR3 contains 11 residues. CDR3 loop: CASSYLTEAFF. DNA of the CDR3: TGTGCCAGCAGTTATCTAACTGAAGCTTTCTTT. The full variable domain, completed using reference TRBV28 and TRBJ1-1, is DVKVTQSSRYLVKRTGEKVFLECVQDMDHENMFWYRQDPGLGLRLIYFSYDVKMKEKGDIPEGYSVSREKKERFSLILESASTNQTSMYLCASSYLTEAFFGQGTRLTVV.

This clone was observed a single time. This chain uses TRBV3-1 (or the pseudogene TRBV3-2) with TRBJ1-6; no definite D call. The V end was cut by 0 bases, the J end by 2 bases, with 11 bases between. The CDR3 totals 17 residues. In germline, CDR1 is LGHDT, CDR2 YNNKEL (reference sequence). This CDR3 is CASSQESGTTYNSPLHF. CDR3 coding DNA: TGTGCCAGCAGCCAAGAGTCTGGTACGACCTATAATTCACCCCTCCACTTT.

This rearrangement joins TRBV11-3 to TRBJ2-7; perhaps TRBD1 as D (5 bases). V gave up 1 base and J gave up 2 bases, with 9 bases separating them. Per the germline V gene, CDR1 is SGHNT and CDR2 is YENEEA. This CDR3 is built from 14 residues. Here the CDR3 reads CASSLAQGPYEQYF. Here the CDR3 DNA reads TGTGCCAGCAGCTTAGCCCAGGGCCCCTACGAGCAGTACTTC. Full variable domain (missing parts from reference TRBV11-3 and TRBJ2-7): EAGVVQSPRYKIIEKKQPVAFWCNPISGHNTLYWYLQNLGQGPELLIRYENEEAVDDSQLPKDRFSAERLKGVDSTLKIQPAELGDSAVYLCASSLAQGPYEQYFGPGTRLTVT.

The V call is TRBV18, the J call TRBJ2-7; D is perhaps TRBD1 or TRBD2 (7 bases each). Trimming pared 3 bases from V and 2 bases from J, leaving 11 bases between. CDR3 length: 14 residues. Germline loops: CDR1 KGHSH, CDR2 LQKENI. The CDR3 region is CASSPSGGAYEQYF. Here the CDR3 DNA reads TGTGCCAGCTCACCGTCAGGGGGGGCCTACGAGCAGTACTTC.

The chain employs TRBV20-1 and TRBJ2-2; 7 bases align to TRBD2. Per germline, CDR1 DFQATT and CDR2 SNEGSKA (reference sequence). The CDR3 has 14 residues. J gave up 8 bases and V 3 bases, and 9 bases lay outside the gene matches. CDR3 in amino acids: CSASPWRGRGELFF. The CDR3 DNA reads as TGCAGTGCTAGTCCCTGGCGGGGGAGGGGGGAGCTGTTTTTT.

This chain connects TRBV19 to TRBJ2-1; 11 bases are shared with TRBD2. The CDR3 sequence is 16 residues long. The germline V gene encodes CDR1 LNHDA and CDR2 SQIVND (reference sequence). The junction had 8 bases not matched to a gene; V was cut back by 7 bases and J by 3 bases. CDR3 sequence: CASKGLLAGGYNEQFF. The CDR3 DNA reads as TGTGCCAGTAAAGGGCTTCTAGCGGGAGGCTACAATGAGCAGTTCTTC.

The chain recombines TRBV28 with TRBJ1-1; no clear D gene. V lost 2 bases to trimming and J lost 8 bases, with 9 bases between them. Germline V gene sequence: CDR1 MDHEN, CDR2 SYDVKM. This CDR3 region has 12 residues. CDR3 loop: CASSLTAKEAFF. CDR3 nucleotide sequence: TGTGCCAGCAGTTTAACAGCCAAGGAAGCTTTCTTT.

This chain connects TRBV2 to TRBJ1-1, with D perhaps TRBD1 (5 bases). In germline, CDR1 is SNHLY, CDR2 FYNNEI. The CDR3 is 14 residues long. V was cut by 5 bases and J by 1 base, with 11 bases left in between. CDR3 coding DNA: TGTGCCAGCAGTCCAGGGCCCTGGAACACTGAAGCTTTCTTT. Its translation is CASSPGPWNTEAFF.

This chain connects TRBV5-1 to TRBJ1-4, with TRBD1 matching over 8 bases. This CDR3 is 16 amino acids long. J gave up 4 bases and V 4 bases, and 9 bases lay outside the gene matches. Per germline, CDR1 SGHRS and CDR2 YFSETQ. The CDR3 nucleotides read TGCGCCAGCAGCCTGAACCCGGGACAGGATAATGAAAAACTGTTTTTT. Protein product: CASSLNPGQDNEKLFF.